A single sample gave rise to the 26 T cell receptor beta chains below, sequenced in a study of shared clonotypes between healthy human individuals. Using immunoSEQ multiplex PCR, the repertoire was profiled, and TCRdb retains in-frame clones only, with some absent. In the table there are 2 million to 2.5 million clones, approximately 95% of which are singletons. Sequencing input: naive CD4+ T cells from PBMCs. This sample's subset: CD45RA+ positively selected. These receptors originate from a man between 18 and 35 years old in good health. Some clones in this sample may be carry-over from other donors' samples.

The V call is TRBV5-4, the J call TRBJ2-1; TRBD2 aligns across 7 bases. J gave up 2 bases and V 3 bases, and 5 bases lay outside the gene matches. Germline CDR1 and CDR2: SGHNT and YYREEE (reference sequence). This CDR3 spans 15 amino acids. CDR3 bases: TGTGCCAGCAGCTCCGGGGACTACACCTACAATGAGCAGTTCTTC. Protein: CASSSGDYTYNEQFF.

V is TRBV7-9 and J is TRBJ1-2; possibly TRBD1 for D (5 bases). Germline V lookup: CDR1 SEHNR, CDR2 FQNEAQ (reference sequence). Trimming removed 1 base at V and 8 bases at J, with 11 bases between. CDR3 length: 13 residues. As DNA, the CDR3 is TGTGCCAGCAGCTTAGGGCAGCACAGGGGCTACACCTTC. It is translated as CASSLGQHRGYTF.

This clone was seen only once. This chain connects TRBV5-1 to TRBJ2-3; 7 bases line up with TRBD1. The ends lost 2 bases at V and 7 bases at J; junction bases unmatched: 7. This CDR3 spans 14 amino acids. Germline CDR1 reads SGHRS; CDR2 reads YFSETQ. The CDR3 sequence: CASSFSTGENTQYF. The DNA of the CDR3 is TGCGCCAGCAGCTTTTCAACAGGGGAGAATACGCAGTATTTT.

V usage is TRBV27 and J usage is TRBJ2-1, with D possibly TRBD2 on 5 matching bases. V shed 5 bases and J shed 4 bases, with 15 bases lying between them. The germline V gene encodes CDR1 MNHEY and CDR2 SMNVEV (reference sequence). The CDR3 covers 15 residues. The CDR3 DNA follows: TGTGCCAGCAGTCCCCTTTCGCTAGCTTACAATGAGCAGTTCTTC. Amino acids: CASSPLSLAYNEQFF.

V is TRBV18 and J is TRBJ1-1; D not certain. Germline V CDR1 and CDR2: KGHSH, LQKENI. This CDR3 spans 13 amino acids. The V end was cut by 8 bases, the J end by 3 bases, with 13 bases between. CDR3 coding DNA: TGTGCCAGCCGACCTGGCATGGACACTGAAGCTTTCTTT. Amino acid sequence: CASRPGMDTEAFF.

This clone was seen only once. This chain links TRBV29-1 with TRBJ1-2; no firm D call. Germline lookup yields CDR1 SQVTM and CDR2 ANQGSEA. V was shortened by 0 bases and J by 7 bases, with 6 bases between the two germline ends. The CDR3 is made up of 11 amino acids. The chain's CDR3 is CSVEEVSGYTF. In DNA form, the CDR3 reads TGCAGCGTTGAAGAGGTGTCTGGCTACACCTTC.

V and J are TRBV5-4 and TRBJ1-1; possible D gene TRBD1, 5 bases. The V end lost 4 bases, the J end lost 3 bases, and 13 bases lay between the germline ends. The CDR3 length is 14 residues. The germline gives CDR1 SGHNT, CDR2 YYREEE (reference sequence). The CDR3 DNA follows: TGTGCCAGCAGCCCGGGGGGGACGGACACTGAAGCTTTCTTT. This codes for CASSPGGTDTEAFF. The complete variable domain, with remaining parts taken from reference TRBV5-4 and TRBJ1-1, reads ETGVTQSPTHLIKTRGQQVTLRCSSQSGHNTVSWYQQALGQGPQFIFQYYREEENGRGNFPPRFSGLQFPNYSSELNVNALELDDSALYLCASSPGGTDTEAFFGQGTRLTVV.

Concerning this clone itself: Other DNA sequences in the sample encode the same CDR3. The CDR3 nucleotides read TGTGCCAGCAGCTTTACTAGCTACAATGAGCAGTTCTTC. Encoded protein: CASSFTSYNEQFF. This chain links TRBV7-9 with TRBJ2-1; D might be TRBD2 (5 bases). This CDR3 has 13 residues. Germline V gene data show CDR1 as SEHNR and CDR2 as FQNEAQ (reference sequence). V was trimmed by 3 bases and J by 3 bases, leaving 6 bases between them.

This chain uses TRBV19 with TRBJ1-2, with D unresolved. CDR3 length equals 12 residues. Germline V gene lookup returns CDR1 LNHDA and CDR2 SQIVND (reference sequence). V was cut by 4 bases and J by 4 bases, with 7 bases left in between. The CDR3 sequence: CASSRQLYGYTF. The DNA of the CDR3 is TGTGCCAGTAGTAGGCAGCTCTATGGCTACACCTTC.

The genes are TRBV28 and TRBJ1-5; D not certain. The CDR3 is made up of 14 amino acids. Trimming stripped 8 bases from V and 0 bases from J, with 11 bases between. From germline, CDR1 is MDHEN and CDR2 SYDVKM. CDR3 in DNA: TGTGCCAGCGGGAGACCACATAGCAATCAGCCCCAGCATTTT. This encodes CASGRPHSNQPQHF.

The rearrangement joins TRBV4-1 to TRBJ2-7; weak D call: TRBD1 (6 bases). The germline gives CDR1 MGHRA, CDR2 YSYEKL. The length of the CDR3 is 14 residues. V dropped 0 bases and J dropped 6 bases, with 12 bases sitting between them. The CDR3 region is CASSQEGARGEQYF. CDR3 bases: TGCGCCAGCAGCCAAGAGGGGGCGCGAGGCGAGCAGTACTTC.

In DNA, the CDR3 is TGTGCCAGCAGCTTGCGGGACTCTAATGAAAAACTGTTTTTT. It specifies CASSLRDSNEKLFF. The gene calls are TRBV5-4 and TRBJ1-4, with D perhaps matching TRBD1 (5 bases). The V end lost 1 base, the J end lost 3 bases, and 7 bases lay between the germline ends. The CDR3 is made up of 14 amino acids. From germline, CDR1 is SGHNT and CDR2 YYREEE (reference sequence). Combining the CDR3 with reference TRBV5-4 and TRBJ1-4 gives the whole variable domain ETGVTQSPTHLIKTRGQQVTLRCSSQSGHNTVSWYQQALGQGPQFIFQYYREEENGRGNFPPRFSGLQFPNYSSELNVNALELDDSALYLCASSLRDSNEKLFFGSGTQLSVL.

The count of this clone is one. The chain has TRBV11-2 and TRBJ2-7; possibly TRBD1 for D (6 bases). The CDR3 covers 19 residues. Germline assignment: CDR1 SGHAT and CDR2 FQNNGV. V was shortened by 0 bases and J by 3 bases, with 24 bases between the two germline ends. The CDR3 DNA reads TGTGCCAGCAGCTTAGAATTAGGATTGGGCAGGGGTCCCAACTACGAGCAGTACTTC. As protein: CASSLELGLGRGPNYEQYF.

V is TRBV21-1 and J is TRBJ2-7; the table's D call TRBD2 went unverified against the DNA. TRBV21-1 is shown as a pseudogene. This CDR3 is 18 amino acids long. CDR3 coding DNA: TGTGCCAGCTACTTAACGGGCCCACTAGCGGGAGGGTATCACGAGCAGTACTTC. This sequence encodes CASYLTGPLAGGYHEQYF.

The V gene is TRBV19, the J gene TRBJ1-2; the D is unclear. Germline V gene lookup returns CDR1 LNHDA and CDR2 SQIVND (reference sequence). The CDR3 has 11 amino acids. V was shortened by 3 bases and J by 5 bases, with 4 bases between the two germline ends. The DNA for the CDR3 is TGTGCCAGTAGTATTAGGTATGGCTACACCTTC. Amino acids: CASSIRYGYTF.

J is TRBJ1-4 and V is TRBV27; 7 bases align to TRBD1. V trimming: 5 bases; J trimming: 7 bases; junction bases outside the gene matches: 7. From germline, CDR1 is MNHEY and CDR2 SMNVEV (reference sequence). The CDR3 contains 14 residues. The CDR3 sequence is CASSRQGWAEKLFF. CDR3 sequence (DNA): TGTGCCAGCAGTAGACAGGGATGGGCTGAAAAACTGTTTTTT.

This sequence joins TRBV15 and TRBJ1-2; D perhaps matches TRBD1 (5 bases). The CDR3 is made up of 16 amino acids. Trimming pared 0 bases from V and 8 bases from J, leaving 19 bases between. Germline V lookup: CDR1 LNHNV, CDR2 YYDKDF (reference sequence). Here the CDR3 reads CATSRDAARTFSGYTF. The DNA for the CDR3 is TGTGCCACCAGCAGAGATGCGGCAAGGACATTTAGCGGCTACACCTTC.

This clone occurred once. This chain uses TRBV19 with TRBJ1-2; D not resolved. V was shortened by 7 bases and J by 4 bases, with 10 bases between the two germline ends. The CDR3 length is 12 residues. Germline V gene lookup returns CDR1 LNHDA and CDR2 SQIVND (reference sequence). The CDR3 reads CASKEPPYGYTF. As DNA, the CDR3 is TGTGCCAGTAAAGAGCCACCCTATGGCTACACCTTC. Variable domain in full (rest from reference TRBV19 and TRBJ1-2): DGGITQSPKYLFRKEGQNVTLSCEQNLNHDAMYWYRQDPGQGLRLIYYSQIVNDFQKGDIAEGYSVSREKKESFPLTVTSAQKNPTAFYLCASKEPPYGYTFGSGTRLTVV.

This chain links TRBV5-5 with TRBJ1-1; D unresolved. V was trimmed by 4 bases and J by 7 bases, leaving 14 bases between them. There are 13 residues in the CDR3. Germline V gene data show CDR1 as SGHKS and CDR2 as YYEKEE (reference sequence). The CDR3 DNA reads as TGTGCCAGCAGCCCCCAAGTGCGGCGTGAAGCTTTCTTT. It translates to CASSPQVRREAFF.

The chain links TRBV4-3 to TRBJ1-1, with D tentatively TRBD1 (5 bases). V lost 0 bases and J lost 7, with 9 bases in between. The CDR3 spans 13 residues. From germline, CDR1 is LGHNA and CDR2 YSLEER. The CDR3 loop is CASSQDLGVEAFF. As DNA, the CDR3 is TGCGCCAGCAGCCAAGATTTGGGGGTTGAAGCTTTCTTT.

J is TRBJ2-1 and V is TRBV7-9, with D possibly being TRBD2 (7 bases). Germline CDR1 reads SEHNR; CDR2 reads FQNEAQ (reference sequence). The CDR3 runs 16 residues. V shed 1 base and J shed 10 bases, with 20 bases lying between them. The CDR3 reads CASSLEPFGQRGEQFF. Written as DNA, the CDR3 is TGTGCCAGCAGCTTAGAACCCTTTGGACAGCGGGGCGAGCAGTTCTTC.

The chain links TRBV5-1 to TRBJ2-7; D may match TRBD1 or TRBD2 (5 bases each). The CDR3 consists of 15 residues. CDR1 SGHRS and CDR2 YFSETQ come from the germline V gene. Trimming shortened V by 0 bases and J by 1 base, and 11 bases separated the two germline ends. The CDR3 nucleotides are TGCGCCAGCAGCTTGGTGGGGGATATTTCCTACGAGCAGTACTTC. Its translation: CASSLVGDISYEQYF.

This chain uses TRBV5-1 with TRBJ2-1; 14 bases are a match to TRBD2. Germline values: CDR1 SGHRS, CDR2 YFSETQ. V shed 4 bases, J shed 7 bases, and the junction held 10 bases outside the gene matches. This CDR3 has 17 residues. CDR3 DNA sequence: TGCGCCAGCAGCATTGGGACTAGCGGGAGTGTTAGGAATGAGCAGTTCTTC. Translated: CASSIGTSGSVRNEQFF.

CDR3 nucleotide sequence: TGTGCCAGCAGGAGGTCGGAGACCCAGTACTTC. This translates into CASRRSETQYF. The chain recombines TRBV6-5 with TRBJ2-5; D remains unclear. The V gene's germline CDR1 is MNHEY and CDR2 SVGAGI. There are 11 residues in the CDR3. The V end lost 6 bases, the J end lost 5 bases, and 7 bases lay between the germline ends.

The rearrangement links TRBV18 to TRBJ2-3; D perhaps matches TRBD2 (6 bases). The V end lost 3 bases, the J end lost 3 bases, and 10 bases lay between the germline ends. This CDR3 spans 14 amino acids. Germline assignment: CDR1 KGHSH and CDR2 LQKENI. CDR3 in amino acids: CASSPTSNTDTQYF. The DNA for the CDR3 is TGTGCCAGCTCACCTACTAGCAATACAGATACGCAGTATTTT.

This clone was seen a single time. V usage is TRBV6-1 and J usage is TRBJ2-5; 16 nucleotides match TRBD2. The CDR3 length is 18 residues. Trimming took 3 bases from V and 5 from J; bases not matched to a gene: 9. The germline CDR1 and CDR2 sequences are MNHNS and SASEGT. CDR3 residues: CASSEMGLAGGPRETQYF. The CDR3 DNA reads as TGTGCCAGCAGTGAGATGGGACTAGCGGGAGGGCCGCGGGAGACCCAGTACTTC.